The 10 T cell receptor beta chains below all came from one sample that was sequenced in a study of CD8 T cells in Susac syndrome. The RNA, about 0.5 to 1 ug, was put through reverse transcription using random hexamers. TCRdb ran MiXCR on the immunoSEQ multiplex PCR reads and lists one entry per CDR3 protein. The top ten hold approximately 0.11% of the sample, which has 160,000 or so distinct CDR3 sequences, 94% seen once. The sample consisted of CD4+ T cells from PBMCs. The receptors shown here come from a human donor with Susac syndrome.

The chain carries TRBV5-4 and TRBJ2-5, with D unclear. V gave up 3 bases and J gave up 0 bases, with 6 bases separating them. The CDR3 loop spans 13 amino acids. Germline loops: CDR1 SGHNT, CDR2 YYREEE (reference sequence). The DNA for the CDR3 is TGTGCCAGCAGCTCCAACAACCAAGAGACCCAGTACTTC. Its translation is CASSSNNQETQYF.

The gene calls are TRBV18 and TRBJ1-1, with D possibly being TRBD1 (5 bases). Per germline, CDR1 KGHSH and CDR2 LQKENI. The CDR3 is 13 residues long. Between the trimmed V and J ends, which lost 5 bases and 3 bases, there was a span of 10 bases. As DNA, the CDR3 is TGTGCCAGCTCAAGAGGAGGGGACACTGAAGCTTTCTTT. Amino acid sequence: CASSRGGDTEAFF.

CDR3 protein: CSGTGTSGGTSDTQYF. The CDR3 region has the DNA TGCAGTGGCACGGGGACTAGCGGGGGGACGTCGGATACGCAGTATTTT. The chain carries TRBV20-1 and TRBJ2-3, with 15 bases that match TRBD2. Trimming removed 7 bases from V and 6 bases from J; junction bases left unmatched: 11. This CDR3 is built from 16 residues. Germline V lookup: CDR1 DFQATT, CDR2 SNEGSKA (reference sequence).

In nucleotides, the CDR3 is TGCAGTGCTAGTATCGGGGGGGCCTACGAGCAGTACTTC. This codes for CSASIGGAYEQYF. The chain couples TRBV20-1 to TRBJ2-7; TRBD2 aligns across 8 bases. The ends lost 3 bases at V and 2 bases at J; junction bases unmatched: 3. The CDR3 has 13 residues. The germline CDR1 and CDR2 sequences are DFQATT and SNEGSKA (reference sequence).

The V call is TRBV12-3 or TRBV12-4, the J call TRBJ1-2; 7 bases line up with TRBD1. The ends lost 6 bases at V and 5 bases at J; junction bases unmatched: 18. CDR3 length equals 17 residues. CDR3 sequence reads: CASSNLGSGGQSYGYTF. The CDR3, as DNA: TGTGCCAGCAGCAATTTGGGGTCGGGGGGACAGAGTTATGGCTACACCTTC.

The rearrangement uses TRBV29-1 and TRBJ2-5, with 9 bases fitting TRBD1. This CDR3 region has 14 residues. The trim removed 0 bases at V and 5 bases at J, leaving 4 bases unmatched. The germline CDR1 and CDR2 sequences are SQVTM and ANQGSEA. The CDR3 loop is CSVEDTGGGETQYF. In nucleotides, the CDR3 is TGCAGCGTTGAAGATACAGGGGGCGGCGAGACCCAGTACTTC.

This rearrangement joins TRBV29-1 to TRBJ1-1; perhaps TRBD1 as D (5 bases). CDR1 and CDR2 (germline): SQVTM, ANQGSEA. V was shortened by 7 bases and J by 4 bases, with 13 bases between the two germline ends. This CDR3 spans 12 amino acids. This CDR3 reads CSARRDSTEAFF. CDR3 DNA sequence: TGCAGCGCCAGACGAGACAGCACTGAAGCTTTCTTT.

The chain carries TRBV7-9 and TRBJ2-5; unclear D gene. Trimming stripped 3 bases from V and 5 bases from J, with 10 bases between. The CDR3 is 13 residues long. Germline V gives CDR1 SEHNR, CDR2 FQNEAQ (reference sequence). Written as DNA, the CDR3 is TGTGCCAGCAGCTTTGGTCCTTGGGAGACCCAGTACTTC. Translated: CASSFGPWETQYF.

The chain couples TRBV27 to TRBJ2-3; 9 bases align to TRBD2. J lost 4 bases, V lost 5 bases, and 10 bases had no gene match. Per germline, CDR1 MNHEY and CDR2 SMNVEV (reference sequence). The CDR3 sequence is 16 residues long. This CDR3 reads CASSPMGLANADTQYF. Written as DNA, the CDR3 is TGTGCCAGCAGTCCGATGGGACTAGCTAACGCAGATACGCAGTATTTT.

The chain combines TRBV20-1 with TRBJ1-6; 10 positions agree with TRBD1. V shed 6 bases, J shed 3 bases, and the junction held 5 bases outside the gene matches. CDR1 and CDR2 (germline): DFQATT, SNEGSKA (reference sequence). This CDR3 is 15 amino acids long. CDR3 loop: CSAQTGGDYNSPLHF. CDR3 DNA: TGCAGTGCCCAGACAGGGGGCGACTATAATTCACCCCTCCACTTT.